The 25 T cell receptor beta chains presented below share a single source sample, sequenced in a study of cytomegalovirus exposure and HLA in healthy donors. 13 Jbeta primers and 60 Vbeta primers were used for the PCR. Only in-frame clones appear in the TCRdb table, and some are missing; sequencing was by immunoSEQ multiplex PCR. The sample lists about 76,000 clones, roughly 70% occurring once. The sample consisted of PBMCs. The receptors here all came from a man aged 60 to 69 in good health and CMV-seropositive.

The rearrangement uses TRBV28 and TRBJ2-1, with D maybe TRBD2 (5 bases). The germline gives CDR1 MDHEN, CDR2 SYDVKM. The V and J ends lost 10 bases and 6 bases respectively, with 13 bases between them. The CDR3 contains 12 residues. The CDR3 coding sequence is TGTGCCACCCAAGGAGAGGGCAATGAGCAGTTCTTC. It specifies CATQGEGNEQFF.

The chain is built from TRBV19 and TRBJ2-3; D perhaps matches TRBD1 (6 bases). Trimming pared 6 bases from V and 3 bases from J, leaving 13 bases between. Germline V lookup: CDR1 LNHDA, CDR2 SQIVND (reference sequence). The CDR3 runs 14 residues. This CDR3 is CASSVGTGTDTQYF. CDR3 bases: TGTGCCAGTAGCGTAGGAACAGGGACAGATACGCAGTATTTT.

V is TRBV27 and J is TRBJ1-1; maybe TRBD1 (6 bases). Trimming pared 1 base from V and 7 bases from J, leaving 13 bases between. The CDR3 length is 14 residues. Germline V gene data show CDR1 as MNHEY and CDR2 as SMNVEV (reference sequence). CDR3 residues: CASSLWGGPSEAFF. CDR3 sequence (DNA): TGTGCCAGCAGTTTATGGGGGGGGCCGAGTGAAGCTTTCTTT.

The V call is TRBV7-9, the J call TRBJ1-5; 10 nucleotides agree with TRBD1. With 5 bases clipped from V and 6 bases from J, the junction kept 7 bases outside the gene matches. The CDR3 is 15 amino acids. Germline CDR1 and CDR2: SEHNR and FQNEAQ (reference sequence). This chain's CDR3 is CASSTGTGAGQPQHF. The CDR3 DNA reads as TGTGCCAGCAGCACCGGGACAGGGGCAGGTCAGCCCCAGCATTTT.

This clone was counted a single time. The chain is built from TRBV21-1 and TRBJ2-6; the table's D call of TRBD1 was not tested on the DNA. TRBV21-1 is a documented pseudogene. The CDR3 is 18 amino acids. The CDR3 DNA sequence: TGTGCCAGCCCCACGGCGCAGGGGGCACTCCCTGGGGCCAACGTCCTGACTTTC. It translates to CASPTAQGALPGANVLTF.

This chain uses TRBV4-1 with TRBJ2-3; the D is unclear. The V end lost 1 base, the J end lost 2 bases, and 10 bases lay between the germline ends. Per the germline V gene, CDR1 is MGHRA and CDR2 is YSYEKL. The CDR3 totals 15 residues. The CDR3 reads CASSQGVAVTDTQYF. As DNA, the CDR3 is TGCGCCAGCAGCCAAGGGGTGGCGGTCACAGATACGCAGTATTTT.

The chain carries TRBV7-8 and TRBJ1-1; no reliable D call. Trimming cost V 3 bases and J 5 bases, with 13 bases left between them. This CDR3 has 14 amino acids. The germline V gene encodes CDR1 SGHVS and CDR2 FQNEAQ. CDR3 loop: CASSFGELGTEAFF. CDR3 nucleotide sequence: TGTGCCAGCAGCTTCGGGGAACTGGGGACTGAAGCTTTCTTT.

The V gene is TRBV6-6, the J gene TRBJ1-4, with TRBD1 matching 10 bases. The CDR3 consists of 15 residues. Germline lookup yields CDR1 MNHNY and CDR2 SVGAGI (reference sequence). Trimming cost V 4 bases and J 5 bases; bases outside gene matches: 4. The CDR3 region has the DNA TGTGCCAGCAGTTTCCTGGGACAGGGGAATGAAAAACTGTTTTTT. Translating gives CASSFLGQGNEKLFF.

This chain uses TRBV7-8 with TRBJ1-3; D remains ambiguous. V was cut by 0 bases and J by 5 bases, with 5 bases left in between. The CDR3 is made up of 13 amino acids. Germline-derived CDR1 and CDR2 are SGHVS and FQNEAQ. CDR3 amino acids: CASSLALRNTIYF. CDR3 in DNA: TGTGCCAGCAGCTTAGCACTGAGAAACACCATATATTTT. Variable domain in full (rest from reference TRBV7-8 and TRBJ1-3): GAGVSQSPRYKVAKRGQDVALRCDPISGHVSLFWYQQALGQGPEFLTYFQNEAQLDKSGLPSDRFFAERPEGSVSTLKIQRTQQEDSAVYLCASSLALRNTIYFGEGSWLTVV.

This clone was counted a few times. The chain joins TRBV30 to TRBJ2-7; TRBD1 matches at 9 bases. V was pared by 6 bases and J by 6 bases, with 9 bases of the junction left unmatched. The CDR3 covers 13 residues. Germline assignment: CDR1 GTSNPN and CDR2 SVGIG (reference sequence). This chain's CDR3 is CACSVGQGIEQYF. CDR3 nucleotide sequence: TGTGCCTGCTCAGTCGGACAGGGGATCGAGCAGTACTTC.

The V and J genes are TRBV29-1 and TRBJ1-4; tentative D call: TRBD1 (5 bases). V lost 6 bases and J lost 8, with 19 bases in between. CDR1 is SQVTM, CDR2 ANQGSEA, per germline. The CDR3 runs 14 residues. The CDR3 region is CSVTKRGFSEKLFF. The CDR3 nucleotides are TGCAGCGTAACTAAGCGGGGCTTCTCAGAAAAACTGTTTTTT.

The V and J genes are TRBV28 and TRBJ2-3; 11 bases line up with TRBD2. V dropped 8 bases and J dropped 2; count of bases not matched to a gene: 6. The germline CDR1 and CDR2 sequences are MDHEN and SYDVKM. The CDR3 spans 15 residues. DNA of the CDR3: TGTGCCAGCTTAGCGGGAGGGCGAATCACAGATACGCAGTATTTT. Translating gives CASLAGGRITDTQYF.

CDR3 amino acids: CASSPSAGDGETQYF. The CDR3 DNA reads TGTGCCAGCAGCCCTTCTGCGGGGGATGGGGAGACCCAGTACTTC. This chain uses TRBV4-2 with TRBJ2-5, with TRBD2 matching over 7 bases. V lost 4 bases and J lost 5; bases outside the gene matches: 10. Germline CDR1 is LGHNA and CDR2 is YNFKEQ. The CDR3 is made up of 15 amino acids.

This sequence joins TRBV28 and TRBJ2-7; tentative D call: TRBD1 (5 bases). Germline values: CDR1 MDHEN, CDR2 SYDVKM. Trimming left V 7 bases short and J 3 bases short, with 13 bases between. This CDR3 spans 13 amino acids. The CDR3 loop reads CASTLTDFYEQYF. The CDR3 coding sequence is TGTGCCAGCACCCTGACAGATTTCTACGAGCAGTACTTC.

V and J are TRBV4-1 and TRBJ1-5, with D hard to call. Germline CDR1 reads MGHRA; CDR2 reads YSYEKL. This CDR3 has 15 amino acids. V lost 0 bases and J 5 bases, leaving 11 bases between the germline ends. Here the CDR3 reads CASSQDVYVHQPQHF. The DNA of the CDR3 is TGCGCCAGCAGCCAAGACGTCTATGTGCATCAGCCCCAGCATTTT.

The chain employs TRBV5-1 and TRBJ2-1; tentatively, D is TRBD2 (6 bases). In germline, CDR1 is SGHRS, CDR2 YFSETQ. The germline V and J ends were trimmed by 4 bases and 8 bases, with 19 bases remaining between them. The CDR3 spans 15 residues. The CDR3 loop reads CASSSGGASLHEQFF. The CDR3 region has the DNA TGCGCCAGCAGCAGCGGCGGGGCTAGTTTGCATGAGCAGTTCTTC.

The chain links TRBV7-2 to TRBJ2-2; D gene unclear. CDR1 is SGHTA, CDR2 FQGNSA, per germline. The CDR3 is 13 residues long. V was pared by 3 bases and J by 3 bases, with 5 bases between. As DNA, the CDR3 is TGTGCCAGCAGCTTGAGGTACACCGGGGAGCTGTTTTTT. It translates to CASSLRYTGELFF.

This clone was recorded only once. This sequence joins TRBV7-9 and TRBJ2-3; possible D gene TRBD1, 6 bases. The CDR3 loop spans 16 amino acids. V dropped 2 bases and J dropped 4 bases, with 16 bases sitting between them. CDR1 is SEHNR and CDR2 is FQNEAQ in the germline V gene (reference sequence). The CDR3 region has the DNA TGTGCCAGCAGCTTAAGGGGGACGCCCGGGGCAGATACGCAGTATTTT. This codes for CASSLRGTPGADTQYF.

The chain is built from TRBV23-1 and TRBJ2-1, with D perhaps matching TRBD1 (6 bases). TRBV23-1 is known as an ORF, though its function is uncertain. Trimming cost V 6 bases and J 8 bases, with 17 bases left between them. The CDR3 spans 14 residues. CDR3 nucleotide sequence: TGCGCCAGCAGCAACGCGGCAGGGGACGATGAGCAGTTCTTC. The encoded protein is CASSNAAGDDEQFF.

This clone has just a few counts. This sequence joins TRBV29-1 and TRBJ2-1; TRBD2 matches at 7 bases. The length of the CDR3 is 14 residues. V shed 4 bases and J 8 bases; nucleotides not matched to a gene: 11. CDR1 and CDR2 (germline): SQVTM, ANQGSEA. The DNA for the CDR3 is TGCAGCGTTGGTGCGGGGGTTGGTTGGGATGAGCAGTTCTTC. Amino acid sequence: CSVGAGVGWDEQFF.

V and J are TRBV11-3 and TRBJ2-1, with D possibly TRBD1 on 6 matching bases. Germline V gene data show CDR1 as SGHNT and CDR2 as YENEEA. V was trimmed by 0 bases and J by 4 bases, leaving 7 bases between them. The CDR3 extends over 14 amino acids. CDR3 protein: CASSLEGQYNEQFF. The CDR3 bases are TGTGCCAGCAGCTTAGAAGGACAGTACAATGAGCAGTTCTTC.

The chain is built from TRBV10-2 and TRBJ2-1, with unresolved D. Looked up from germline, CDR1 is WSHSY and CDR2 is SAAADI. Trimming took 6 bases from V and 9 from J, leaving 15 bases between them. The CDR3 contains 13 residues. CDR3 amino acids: CASSLPPRSEQFF. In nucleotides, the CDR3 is TGCGCCAGCAGCCTGCCCCCCCGGAGTGAGCAGTTCTTC.

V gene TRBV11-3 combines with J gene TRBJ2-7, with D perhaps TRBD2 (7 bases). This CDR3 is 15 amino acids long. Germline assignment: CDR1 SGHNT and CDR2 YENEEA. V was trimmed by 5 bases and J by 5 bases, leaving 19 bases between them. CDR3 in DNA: TGTGCCAGCAGCCCGGGGGCAGGGAGGGACCACGAGCAGTACTTC. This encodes CASSPGAGRDHEQYF.

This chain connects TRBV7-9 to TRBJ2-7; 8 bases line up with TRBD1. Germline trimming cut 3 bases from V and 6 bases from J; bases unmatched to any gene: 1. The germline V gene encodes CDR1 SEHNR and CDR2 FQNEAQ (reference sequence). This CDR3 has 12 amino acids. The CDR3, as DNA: TGTGCCAGCAGCTTCGACAGGGGCGAGCAGTACTTC. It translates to CASSFDRGEQYF.

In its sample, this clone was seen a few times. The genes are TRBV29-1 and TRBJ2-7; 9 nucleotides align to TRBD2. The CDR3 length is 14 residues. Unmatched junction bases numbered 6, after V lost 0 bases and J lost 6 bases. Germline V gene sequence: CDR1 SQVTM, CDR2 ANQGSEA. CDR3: CSVEEAREGREQYF. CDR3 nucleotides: TGCAGCGTTGAAGAAGCGCGGGAGGGCCGCGAGCAGTACTTC.